This T cell receptor beta chain is from a study of chemoradiotherapy in HPV16-positive cancers. Repertoires were sampled repeatedly during chemoradiotherapy. This clone was seen more than once but under ten times. As yet, its antigen is unknown. Study-wide results and caveats: HPV-responsive T-cell expansion during chemoradiotherapy was linked to improved recurrence-free survival in HPV16-positive patients. Candidate HPV-specific clones and E7-related TCR motifs grew in tumor during treatment.

TCRdb's copy holds only in-frame clones and misses some; the assay was immunoSEQ multiplex PCR. The repertoire holds 30,000 to 35,000 clones, with 86% as singletons. This CDR3 has 15 residues. The V end was cut by 6 bases, the J end by 6 bases, with 18 bases between. Germline V gives CDR1 SGHRS, CDR2 YFSETQ. Sequences were derived from blood, sampled from a patient who underwent chemoradiotherapy. The chain links TRBV5-1 to TRBJ2-2, with D possibly TRBD1 on 5 matching bases. The origin of this receptor is a human donor with HPV-associated anogenital cancer. The chain's CDR3 is CASTDKQGGSGELFF. In DNA form, the CDR3 reads TGCGCCAGCACCGACAAGCAGGGTGGGTCCGGGGAGCTGTTTTTT.